This T cell receptor beta chain was sequenced during a study of blood T cell repertoires in COVID-19 (dated by TCRdb to the early 2020s). About the full investigation: The collaborator samples originated in the United States, Italy and Spain and spanned the acute and convalescent phases of COVID-19. The prospective study material was composed of cDNA or gDNA derived from T cells, B-cell-depleted T cells, or PBMCs. The dataset comprised deeply sampled blood TCRbeta repertoires from subjects exposed to, actively infected with, or recovered from COVID-19. The samples were drawn from the first 160 participants of the ongoing ImmuneRACE study and from 1,254 subjects provided by 6 global collaborators. The sample metadata nearly always contained a de-identified subject ID, COVID-19 status, age in years and sex. The repertoires were released in a freely available public database intended as a resource for research on the immune response to SARS-CoV-2. Where available, HLA class I and class II types were obtained from metadata supplied by the sample provider rather than from assay-based typing. Broader findings and caveats from the paper: The amount of clinical and demographic metadata varied by source and participant and was provided uncurated.

A note on this clone: It has no known antigen specificity. There are no base qualities to consult, and no much larger clone falls within one base.

Whole blood was collected in K2EDTA tubes by collaborating institutions according to the institutions' own protocols. Collaborator samples were shipped for TCRbeta analysis as frozen whole blood, isolated PBMCs, or DNA extracted from either sample type. TCRbeta CDR3 regions were amplified from genomic DNA by means of the immunoSEQ Assay, a bias-controlled multiplex PCR. The study's own analysis went as follows. The number of nucleated cells in each sample was estimated by amplification of reference gene primers within the assay. To quantify the absolute abundance of each unique TCRbeta CDR3 rearrangement, sequence reads were collapsed and filtered. For each sample, productive Simpson clonality was calculated by taking the square root of Simpson's diversity index across productive rearrangements. TCRdb provides this immuneACCESS table in a form limited to in-frame rearrangements. Some clones are lacking; in checked studies, under half of them reflect an unresolved V gene, and why the rest are absent is not known. V and J calls and clone size are given by that table; D and trimming were obtained from the DNA. The sample table contains under 150,000 clones; only one count was recorded for 84% of them. Less than 9.5% of the sample goes to the ten largest clones.

The TCR originated in a woman in her thirties or forties with acute or convalescent COVID-19. What was sequenced was peripheral blood.

The nucleotides read TGCGCCAGCAGTGCCCCAGCGGGTAAAGATACGCAGTATTTT. This translates into CASSAPAGKDTQYF. Recombination joined TRBV5-1 with TRBJ2-3; TRBD2 is a weak D gene call, 6 bases matching. V is shortened by 5 bases, J by 5 bases, and the region joining them spans 15 bases. For CDR1 and CDR2, the germline V gene lists SGHRS and YFSETQ. Measured from the cysteine to the phenylalanine, the CDR3 is 14 residues long. The kept DNA is CDR3 alone, 42 bases in frame from the first base.